This T cell receptor beta chain appears in the sequencing data of a study of T-cell memory formation after mild COVID-19. At the level of the study: Among the donors, TCR clusters were largely specific to each donor.

This CDR3 is 13 amino acids long. Trimming shortened V by 1 base and J by 3 bases, and 7 bases separated the two germline ends. MiXCR was run by TCRdb on the 5' RACE reads, yielding one entry per CDR3 protein. The table has about 350,000 distinct CDR3 sequences, roughly an eighth seen once. The clonotype was recovered from a man between 18 and 29 years old who had mild COVID-19 (a few samples of this study predate the infection). Cell type and time point are not known. Sequences were obtained from PBMCs or a T cell subset sorted from them (not recorded which). V is TRBV12-3 or TRBV12-4 and J is TRBJ2-7; weak D call: TRBD1 (5 bases). CDR3 nucleotides: TGTGCCAGCAGTTTAGGACAGCACTACGAGCAGTACTTC. Protein product: CASSLGQHYEQYF.